The present T cell receptor beta chain was sequenced within a study of T cells in women clearing cervical HPV infection. Study background: Blood came at first lesion visit for cases, post-clearance for controls.

Unmatched junction bases numbered 4, after V lost 8 bases and J lost 4 bases. This CDR3 comprises 12 residues. CDR1 WSHSY and CDR2 SAAADI come from the germline V gene. Whole-study findings and limits: Effector/memory and HPV-specific T cells were not isolated, and association timing is unknown. Richness plus V gene abundances separated cases from controls with AUC about 0.8.

TCRdb's table, derived via immunoSEQ multiplex PCR, lists solely in-frame clones and lacks some. The listing contains roughly 15,000 clones. Comments on this clone: Its target is unknown. The read ends 3 residues early relative to the CDR3; the germline J gene fills the gap.

The rearrangement joins TRBV10-2 to TRBJ2-7; the match to TRBD1 covers 8 bases. The TCR originated in a woman between 18 and 70 years old with a cervical HPV16 infection that either progressed to CIN3+ or cleared (not recorded which). The sequenced material came from blood buffy coat. CDR3: CASSGQGYEQYF. CDR3 bases read: TGCGCCAGCTCAGGACAGGGTTACGAG.